The entry below gives a single TCR beta chain sequence along with its context. Its antigen is unknown. No base quality values were provided; no much bigger clone lies one nucleotide off. To prepare the library, the immunoSEQ multiplex PCR assay was applied. TCRdb took over this immuneACCESS table, retaining in-frame rearrangements with V and J assigned. Such tables are incomplete; in checked studies, under half of the missing clones stem from an unresolved V gene, and the remainder is unexplained. The sample has 120,000 or so clones on record, around 87% of them singletons. Jointly, the top ten make up roughly 2.8% of the sample. The CDR3 runs 13 amino acids, cysteine and phenylalanine included. The entry retains the CDR3 DNA only, 39 bases that are in frame from base 1. The germline V gene (reference sequence) specifies LNHDA as CDR1 and SQIVND as CDR2. Trimming at the junction amounts to 5 bases on V and 4 bases on J, and the germline ends lie 9 bases apart.

This sample is part of a study of control samples from healthy donors and cancer patients (dated by TCRdb to the early 2020s). The origin of this receptor is a man aged 55 to 69 in good health. The source material was blood. The V and J genes are TRBV19 and TRBJ2-1, with a tentative D gene TRBD2 over 6 matching bases. The CDR3 protein sequence reads: CASSGLPYNEQFF. The sequenced DNA is TGTGCCAGTAGTGGACTACCGTACAATGAGCAGTTCTTC.